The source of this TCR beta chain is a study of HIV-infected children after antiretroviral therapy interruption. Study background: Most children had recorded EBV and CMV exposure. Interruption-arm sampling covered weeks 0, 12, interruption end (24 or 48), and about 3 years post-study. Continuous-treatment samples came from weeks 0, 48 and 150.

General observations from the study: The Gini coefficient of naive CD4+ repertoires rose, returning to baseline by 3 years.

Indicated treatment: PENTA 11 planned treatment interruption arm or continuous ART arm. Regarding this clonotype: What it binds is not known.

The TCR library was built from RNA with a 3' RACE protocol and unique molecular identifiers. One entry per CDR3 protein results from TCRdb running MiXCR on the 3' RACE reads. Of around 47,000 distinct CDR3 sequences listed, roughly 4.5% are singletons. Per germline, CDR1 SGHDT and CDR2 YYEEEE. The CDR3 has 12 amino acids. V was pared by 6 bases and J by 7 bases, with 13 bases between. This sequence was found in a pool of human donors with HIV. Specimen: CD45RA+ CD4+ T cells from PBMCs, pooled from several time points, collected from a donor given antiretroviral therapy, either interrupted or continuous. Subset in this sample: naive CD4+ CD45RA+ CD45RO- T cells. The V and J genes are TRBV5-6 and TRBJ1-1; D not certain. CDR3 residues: CASIAVGGEAFF. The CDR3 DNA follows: TGTGCCAGCATCGCGGTGGGTGGTGAAGCTTTCTTT.